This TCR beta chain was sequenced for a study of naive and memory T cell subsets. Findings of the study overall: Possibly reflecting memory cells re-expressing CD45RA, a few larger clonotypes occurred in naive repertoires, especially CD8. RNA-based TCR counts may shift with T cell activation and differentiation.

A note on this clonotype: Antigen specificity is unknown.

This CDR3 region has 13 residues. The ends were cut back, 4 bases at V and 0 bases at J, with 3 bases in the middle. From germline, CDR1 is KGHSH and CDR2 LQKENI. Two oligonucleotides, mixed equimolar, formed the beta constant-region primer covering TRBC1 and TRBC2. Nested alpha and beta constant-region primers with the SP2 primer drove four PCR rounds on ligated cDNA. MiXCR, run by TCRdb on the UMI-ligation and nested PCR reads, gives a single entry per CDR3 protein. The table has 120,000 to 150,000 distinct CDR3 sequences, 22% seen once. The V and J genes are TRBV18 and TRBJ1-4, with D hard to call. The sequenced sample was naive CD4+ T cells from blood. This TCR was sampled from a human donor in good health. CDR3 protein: CASSRTTNEKLFF. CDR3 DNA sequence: TGTGCCAGCTCACGTACAACTAATGAAAAACTGTTTTTT. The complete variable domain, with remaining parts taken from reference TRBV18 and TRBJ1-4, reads NAGVMQNPRHLVRRRGQEARLRCSPMKGHSHVYWYRQLPEEGLKFMVYLQKENIIDESGMPKERFSAEFPKEGPSILRIQQVVRGDSAAYFCASSRTTNEKLFFGSGTQLSVL.